The next 21 T cell receptor beta chains were all read from a single sample in a study of blood T cell repertoires in COVID-19. Libraries were prepared by immunoSEQ multiplex PCR; TCRdb keeps only in-frame clonotypes and omits some of them. The table shows about 210,000 clones, with around 88% occurring only once. The source material was peripheral blood. These TCRs come from a man in his late teens or twenties with active or convalescent COVID-19.

The CDR3 nucleotides are TGTGCCACCAGCAGAGAAAGGGGCTTGCGGGAGACCCAGTACTTC. As protein: CATSRERGLRETQYF. This chain joins TRBV15 and TRBJ2-5; tentative D call: TRBD1 (5 bases). The CDR3 has 15 amino acids. Germline V gene data show CDR1 as LNHNV and CDR2 as YYDKDF (reference sequence). Trimming pared 0 bases from V and 5 bases from J, leaving 13 bases between.

The table lists this clone with a few counts. This rearrangement joins TRBV5-4 to TRBJ1-1; D unresolved. Deletions cut 1 base from V and 6 bases from J, with 13 bases between. CDR1 and CDR2 (germline): SGHNT, YYREEE (reference sequence). The CDR3 totals 14 residues. The CDR3 here is CASSLRSFGSEAFF. CDR3 DNA: TGTGCCAGCAGCTTGAGGAGCTTTGGGTCTGAAGCTTTCTTT.

The chain links TRBV6-5 to TRBJ1-2; 10 bases line up with TRBD1. This CDR3 comprises 14 residues. Germline assignment: CDR1 MNHEY and CDR2 SVGAGI. The CDR3 nucleotides are TGTGCTAGGGACCCCGACAGGGGGCGTTGCGGCTACACCTTC. As protein: CARDPDRGRCGYTF.

This rearrangement joins TRBV29-1 to TRBJ1-2; 8 bases fit TRBD1. The germline gives CDR1 SQVTM, CDR2 ANQGSEA. V shed 3 bases, J shed 8 bases, and the junction held 11 bases outside the gene matches. This CDR3 has 14 residues. The CDR3 region has the DNA TGCAGCGTTGAGAGGCCAGGGGGCGGTTGGGGCTACACCTTC. Translation: CSVERPGGGWGYTF.

V and J are TRBV7-2 and TRBJ1-2; perhaps TRBD1 as D (5 bases). V was cut by 5 bases and J by 4 bases, with 11 bases left in between. CDR1 and CDR2 (germline): SGHTA, FQGNSA. The CDR3 contains 13 residues. The CDR3 DNA is TGTGCCAGCAGCGCAGGCGGGGGCTATGGCTACACCTTC. Amino acid sequence: CASSAGGGYGYTF.

The DNA of the CDR3 is TGTGCCAGCAGCGAAAAGCCGCGACAGGTTAATGAAAAACTGTTTTTT. Its protein product is CASSEKPRQVNEKLFF. The V gene is TRBV5-6, the J gene TRBJ1-4; tentatively, D is TRBD1 (6 bases). Germline values: CDR1 SGHDT, CDR2 YYEEEE. The CDR3 extends over 16 amino acids. V was shortened by 4 bases and J by 4 bases, with 17 bases between the two germline ends.

CDR3 coding DNA: TGTGCCAGCAGCCCGACGTCGGGGGACACTGAAGCTTTCTTT. Its translation: CASSPTSGDTEAFF. The chain uses TRBV7-6 and TRBJ1-1; a weak D match, TRBD1 (5 bases). The CDR3 sequence is 14 residues long. With 5 bases removed from V and 3 bases from J, the gap between germline ends came to 13 bases. Germline values: CDR1 SGHVS, CDR2 FNYEAQ.

This chain joins TRBV28 and TRBJ1-1; no clear D. Between the trimmed V and J ends, which lost 2 bases and 0 bases, there was a span of 4 bases. Germline assignment: CDR1 MDHEN and CDR2 SYDVKM. This CDR3 has 13 residues. CDR3 region: CASSLRVNTEAFF. The CDR3 coding sequence is TGTGCCAGCAGTTTACGGGTGAACACTGAAGCTTTCTTT.

The V gene is TRBV29-1, the J gene TRBJ2-7; possibly TRBD2 for D (6 bases). The CDR3 is made up of 14 amino acids. Per the germline V gene, CDR1 is SQVTM and CDR2 is ANQGSEA. Trimming shortened V by 4 bases and J by 0 bases, and 13 bases separated the two germline ends. The CDR3 spells CSVAVGRLSYEQYF. In DNA, the CDR3 is TGCAGCGTTGCTGTCGGGAGACTCTCCTACGAGCAGTACTTC.

This chain joins TRBV11-2 and TRBJ2-2; D ambiguous. Germline V lookup: CDR1 SGHAT, CDR2 FQNNGV. V shed 1 base and J shed 1 base, with 7 bases lying between them. This CDR3 has 15 residues. The CDR3 sequence: CASSLGLGNTGELFF. The CDR3 DNA sequence: TGTGCCAGCAGCTTAGGGCTAGGGAACACCGGGGAGCTGTTTTTT.

This chain uses TRBV5-4 with TRBJ2-2; 7 bases map to TRBD1. Trimming took 1 base from V and 6 from J; bases not matched to a gene: 6. CDR3 length: 15 residues. The V gene's germline CDR1 is SGHNT and CDR2 YYREEE (reference sequence). CDR3 loop: CASSLYRGWSGELFF. The CDR3 bases are TGTGCCAGCAGCTTGTACAGGGGATGGTCCGGGGAGCTGTTTTTT.

This clone was observed at least ten times. The gene calls are TRBV19 and TRBJ2-7; 7 bases line up with TRBD2. The germline CDR1 and CDR2 sequences are LNHDA and SQIVND (reference sequence). V lost 6 bases, J lost 3 bases, and 14 bases stayed unmatched. The CDR3 sequence is 16 residues long. Here the CDR3 reads CASSVDAGTTHYEQYF. DNA of the CDR3: TGTGCCAGTAGCGTTGATGCCGGGACTACACACTACGAGCAGTACTTC.

In DNA, the CDR3 is TGTGCCAGCAGTTACTGGGGACAGGGGGCAAGCCAGCCCCAGCATTTT. Translated: CASSYWGQGASQPQHF. V is TRBV6-6 and J is TRBJ1-5; 12 bases line up with TRBD1. Trimming took 1 base from V and 7 from J; bases not matched to a gene: 5. The germline gives CDR1 MNHNY, CDR2 SVGAGI (reference sequence). The CDR3 covers 16 residues.

This clone was detected a few times. The CDR3 sequence is CASSQGARTEAFF. CDR3 sequence (DNA): TGTGCCAGCAGCCAAGGGGCAAGGACTGAAGCTTTCTTT. The chain employs TRBV16 and TRBJ1-1; TRBD1 might be the D (5 bases). Germline assignment: CDR1 KGHSY and CDR2 FQNENV. There are 13 residues in the CDR3. V gave up 2 bases and J gave up 5 bases, with 9 bases separating them.

The V and J genes are TRBV19 and TRBJ2-1; possible D gene TRBD2, 5 bases. Trimming cost V 1 base and J 5 bases, with 21 bases left between them. CDR1 and CDR2 from the germline V gene are LNHDA and SQIVND (reference sequence). The CDR3 consists of 18 residues. The DNA of the CDR3 is TGTGCCAGTAGTATAGGGGTCGCGGGTTGGCGCCACAACAATGAGCAGTTCTTC. Protein sequence: CASSIGVAGWRHNNEQFF.

This chain connects TRBV10-1 to TRBJ2-5; 8 bases match TRBD2. The CDR3 covers 17 residues. The germline gives CDR1 WNHNN, CDR2 SYGVQD (reference sequence). Trimming at V came to 0 bases and at J to 4 bases, leaving 10 bases not matched to a gene. CDR3 in DNA: TGCGCCAGCAGTGAGTCGGCGGGAGGAGCAAGGGGAGAGACCCAGTACTTC. It specifies CASSESAGGARGETQYF.

The chain couples TRBV10-2 to TRBJ2-3; 8 bases are shared with TRBD2. This CDR3 has 14 amino acids. Germline V CDR1 and CDR2: WSHSY, SAAADI. J lost 5 bases, V lost 7 bases, and 8 bases had no gene match. The CDR3 is CASIRREVGDTQYF. The CDR3, as DNA: TGCGCCAGCATACGGCGGGAGGTTGGAGATACGCAGTATTTT.

The chain combines TRBV4-1 with TRBJ1-3, with a weak D call TRBD1 (5 bases). The CDR3 runs 16 residues. The germline gives CDR1 MGHRA, CDR2 YSYEKL. Trimming cost V 4 bases and J 7 bases, with 20 bases left between them. The CDR3 sequence: CASSRQTSGGINTIYF. Written as DNA, the CDR3 is TGCGCCAGCAGCCGACAGACATCGGGTGGGATCAACACCATATATTTT.

The chain uses TRBV29-1 and TRBJ1-1; TRBD1 is a possible D gene (5 bases). Germline V CDR1 and CDR2: SQVTM, ANQGSEA. The CDR3 has 13 residues. The V end was cut by 0 bases, the J end by 5 bases, with 10 bases between. In nucleotides, the CDR3 is TGCAGCGTTGAAGATCCCTCAGGGACTGAAGCTTTCTTT. It yields the protein CSVEDPSGTEAFF.

The rearrangement joins TRBV2 to TRBJ1-2; 11 nucleotides line up with TRBD1. Germline-derived CDR1 and CDR2 are SNHLY and FYNNEI. V dropped 10 bases and J dropped 4; count of bases not matched to a gene: 8. There are 14 residues in the CDR3. CDR3 coding DNA: TGTGCCACTTCGAGGGACAGGGGGGGCTATGGCTACACCTTC. Its protein product is CATSRDRGGYGYTF.

The chain links TRBV19 to TRBJ2-2; D might be TRBD2 (5 bases). The germline gives CDR1 LNHDA, CDR2 SQIVND (reference sequence). V gave up 7 bases and J gave up 3 bases, with 18 bases separating them. The CDR3 loop spans 16 amino acids. CDR3 DNA: TGTGCCAGTAAATTGGGCCCGGGGTCTCACACCGGGGAGCTGTTTTTT. Protein product: CASKLGPGSHTGELFF.